The 25 T cell receptor beta chains below come from one sample, sequenced in a study of T cells in Graves' hyperthyroidism and ophthalmopathy. TCR beta CDR3 sequences were amplified from RNA transcripts. An initial round of RT-PCR targeting the TCR CDR3 relied on the HTBI primer set. TCRdb re-analysed the multiplex PCR reads in MiXCR, keeping a single row per CDR3 protein. The table records about 420,000 distinct CDR3 sequences, about 13% of them present only once. What was sequenced was blood. Receptor source: a woman younger than 30 with Graves' hyperthyroidism.

In this sample, this clonotype turned up many times. V usage is TRBV28 and J usage is TRBJ1-4; a possible D gene is TRBD1 (5 bases). Germline CDR1 MDHEN, CDR2 SYDVKM. The CDR3 runs to 14 residues. The V end was cut by 4 bases, the J end by 3 bases, with 9 bases between. DNA for the CDR3: TGTGCCAGCAGTTCGGGACGGCCTAATGAAAAACTGTTTTTT. This gives the protein CASSSGRPNEKLFF.

This clonotype occurred many times. The J gene is TRBJ1-5, the V gene TRBV30, with D possibly matching TRBD1 (6 bases). The CDR3 sequence is 13 residues long. Trimming removed 3 bases from V and 5 bases from J, with 11 bases in between. Germline CDR1 is GTSNPN and CDR2 is SVGIG (reference sequence). The CDR3, as DNA: TGTGCCTGGAGGCTAAAGGGGGATCAGCCCCAGCATTTT. This codes for CAWRLKGDQPQHF.

The table lists this clonotype with many counts. This rearrangement joins TRBV20-1 to TRBJ2-5, with D perhaps matching TRBD1 or TRBD2 (5 bases each). The CDR3 consists of 15 residues. The germline V gene encodes CDR1 DFQATT and CDR2 SNEGSKA (reference sequence). V shed 4 bases and J shed 5 bases, with 20 bases lying between them. The CDR3 sequence is CSAKTRDGFGETQYF. The CDR3 nucleotides are TGCAGTGCTAAAACCCGGGACGGCTTCGGGGAGACCCAGTACTTC.

This clonotype was seen many times. The chain uses TRBV18 and TRBJ1-1; 8 bases match TRBD1. With V trimmed by 6 bases and J by 3 bases, 6 bases remained unmatched. The CDR3 extends over 14 amino acids. Germline V gives CDR1 KGHSH, CDR2 LQKENI. The CDR3 sequence is CASSPYRGDTEAFF. CDR3 DNA: TGTGCCAGCTCTCCTTACAGGGGGGACACTGAAGCTTTCTTT.

The sample holds many counts of this clonotype. The chain has TRBV12-3 or TRBV12-4 and TRBJ1-1; D is uncertain. The CDR3 has 13 amino acids. V shed 2 bases and J shed 6 bases, with 10 bases lying between them. CDR3 nucleotides: TGTGCCAGCAGTTTAATGCGACCGGCTGAAGCTTTCTTT. Protein sequence: CASSLMRPAEAFF.

The chain links TRBV30 to TRBJ2-7; D possibly uses TRBD1 or TRBD2 (5 bases each). Germline assignment: CDR1 GTSNPN and CDR2 SVGIG (reference sequence). V gave up 0 bases and J gave up 2 bases, with 11 bases separating them. The CDR3 totals 14 residues. CDR3 bases: TGTGCCTGGAGTGTAAAGGGGAGAACCTACGAGCAGTACTTC. It yields the protein CAWSVKGRTYEQYF.

There are many counts of this clonotype. J is TRBJ2-7 and V is TRBV5-4, with a weak D call TRBD1 (6 bases). Trimming removed 0 bases at V and 1 base at J, with 11 bases between. This CDR3 comprises 15 residues. The germline gives CDR1 SGHNT, CDR2 YYREEE (reference sequence). The chain's CDR3 is CASSLAPTGSYEQYF. CDR3 coding DNA: TGTGCCAGCAGCTTGGCACCCACAGGGTCCTACGAGCAGTACTTC. Full variable domain (remainder filled in from reference TRBV5-4 and TRBJ2-7): ETGVTQSPTHLIKTRGQQVTLRCSSQSGHNTVSWYQQALGQGPQFIFQYYREEENGRGNFPPRFSGLQFPNYSSELNVNALELDDSALYLCASSLAPTGSYEQYFGPGTRLTVT.

This clonotype is a singleton in its sample. Possible read error: a much larger clone is one base away. The DNA of the CDR3 is TGTACCAGCAGCTTCCCTAAGGTTGACAGGGAGCCCCGCACAGATACGCAGTATTTT. It codes for CTSSFPKVDREPRTDTQYF. This chain links TRBV5-6 with TRBJ2-3, with 7 bases matching TRBD1. The CDR3 is made up of 19 amino acids. CDR1 and CDR2 (germline): SGHDT, YYEEEE.

A note on this clonotype: One base away lies a much larger clone, so this may be a sequencing read error. The gene calls are TRBV27 and TRBJ2-1, with TRBD2 matching over 7 bases. This CDR3 is 17 amino acids long. Looked up from germline, CDR1 is MNHEY and CDR2 is SMNVEV (reference sequence). The CDR3, as DNA: TGTGCCGGCAGTTTCCCCAGCGGGGTGGGAGCATACAATGAGCAGTTCTTC. Translation gives CAGSFPSGVGAYNEQFF.

CDR3 sequence reads: CASSLPGLAGRETQYF. CDR3 nucleotides: TGTGCCAGCAGCCTCCCGGGACTAGCGGGAAGAGAGACCCAGTACTTC. The chain carries TRBV28 and TRBJ2-5; TRBD2 aligns across 13 bases. CDR3 length: 16 residues. Germline CDR1 and CDR2: MDHEN and SYDVKM. Trimming cost V 6 bases and J 4 bases; bases outside gene matches: 8.

This chain connects TRBV2 to TRBJ2-7; the match to TRBD1 covers 8 bases. After removal of 6 bases from V and 2 bases from J, the junction contained 9 bases not matched to a gene. The CDR3 consists of 15 residues. The germline gives CDR1 SNHLY, CDR2 FYNNEI. The CDR3 reads CASRPDRGLPYEQYF. The CDR3 DNA reads TGTGCCAGCAGGCCCGACAGGGGCCTCCCCTACGAGCAGTACTTC. Full variable domain (missing parts from reference TRBV2 and TRBJ2-7): EPEVTQTPSHQVTQMGQEVILRCVPISNHLYFYWYRQILGQKVEFLVSFYNNEISEKSEIFDDQFSVERPDGSNFTLKIRSTKLEDSAMYFCASRPDRGLPYEQYFGPGTRLTVT.

At least ten counts were recorded for this clonotype. The chain uses TRBV12-3 or TRBV12-4 and TRBJ2-3; 7 positions match TRBD1. The CDR3 covers 14 residues. The junction had 6 bases not matched to a gene; V was cut back by 6 bases and J by 3 bases. The CDR3 spells CASRTGTDTDTQYF. In DNA, the CDR3 is TGTGCCAGCAGAACCGGGACAGATACAGATACGCAGTATTTT.

About this clonotype: This could be a read error, since a much larger clone is one nucleotide away. As DNA, the CDR3 is TGTGCCAGCAGCCCCTTCACCGGGACAGGGTCCGTCTACGAGCAGTTCTTC. Its translation is CASSPFTGTGSVYEQFF. The chain joins TRBV9 to TRBJ2-7, with TRBD1 matching 9 bases. The J call may be faulty, since TRBJ2-1 better matches the DNA end. Germline loops: CDR1 SGDLS, CDR2 YYNGEE. The CDR3 has 17 amino acids.

The table lists this clonotype with a few counts. V usage is TRBV6-6 and J usage is TRBJ1-4, with D uncertain. The germline CDR1 and CDR2 sequences are MNHNY and SVGAGI (reference sequence). This CDR3 region has 13 residues. With 2 bases removed from V and 7 bases from J, the gap between germline ends came to 8 bases. CDR3 protein: CASSYRESEKLFF. For the CDR3, the DNA is TGTGCCAGCAGTTACCGAGAGAGTGAAAAACTGTTTTTT.

The gene calls are TRBV19 and TRBJ2-3, with 12 nucleotides matching TRBD2. This CDR3 is built from 15 residues. Germline CDR1 LNHDA, CDR2 SQIVND (reference sequence). Trimming at V came to 5 bases and at J to 2 bases, leaving 2 bases not matched to a gene. CDR3 amino acids: CASSGTSGYTDTQYF. DNA of the CDR3: TGTGCCAGTAGTGGGACTAGCGGGTACACAGATACGCAGTATTTT.

At least ten counts were recorded for this clonotype. The V gene is TRBV28, the J gene TRBJ1-2, with D tentatively TRBD1 (5 bases). The V end lost 5 bases, the J end lost 7 bases, and 11 bases lay between the germline ends. This CDR3 contains 12 residues. Germline-derived CDR1 and CDR2 are MDHEN and SYDVKM. CDR3 in amino acids: CASSTSGAGYTF. CDR3 DNA sequence: TGTGCCAGCAGTACCTCCGGGGCTGGCTACACCTTC.

In this sample, this clonotype turned up many times. In DNA form, the CDR3 reads TGCAGTGCTAGAGGAGGGCGAAACACCGGGGAGCTGTTTTTT. Protein: CSARGGRNTGELFF. The chain has TRBV20-1 and TRBJ2-2; perhaps TRBD2 as D (5 bases). V was trimmed by 1 base and J by 2 bases, leaving 8 bases between them. Germline V gene data show CDR1 as DFQATT and CDR2 as SNEGSKA (reference sequence). The CDR3 runs 14 residues.

This clonotype came up many times. The genes are TRBV5-1 and TRBJ1-1, with D maybe TRBD1 (6 bases). Germline V gene sequence: CDR1 SGHRS, CDR2 YFSETQ. The CDR3 spans 15 residues. V was pared by 1 base and J by 2 bases, with 12 bases between. CDR3: CASSLSTGINTEAFF. The DNA for the CDR3 is TGCGCCAGCAGCTTGTCAACAGGGATAAACACTGAAGCTTTCTTT.

The chain has TRBV5-1 and TRBJ2-7, with D possibly TRBD2 on 5 matching bases. From germline, CDR1 is SGHRS and CDR2 YFSETQ. Deletions cut 4 bases from V and 0 bases from J, with 11 bases between. This CDR3 is built from 14 residues. CDR3 DNA sequence: TGCGCCAGCAGCCTCGTGGAGGCCTCCTACGAGCAGTACTTC. Translation gives CASSLVEASYEQYF.

This clonotype has at least ten counts. The chain has TRBV11-2 and TRBJ2-7; D is undetermined. CDR3 size: 14 residues. CDR1 and CDR2 from the germline V gene are SGHAT and FQNNGV. Trimming shortened V by 1 base and J by 4 bases, and 11 bases separated the two germline ends. This CDR3 is CASSLGAGEYEQYF. CDR3 DNA: TGTGCCAGCAGCTTAGGAGCTGGGGAATACGAGCAGTACTTC.

The chain couples TRBV27 to TRBJ1-3; tentatively, D is TRBD1 (5 bases). This CDR3 region has 15 residues. Germline CDR1 and CDR2: MNHEY and SMNVEV (reference sequence). V dropped 0 bases and J dropped 4 bases, with 10 bases sitting between them. The CDR3 DNA is TGTGCCAGCAGTTTATCGGCAGGGAGGGGAAACACCATATATTTT. This gives the protein CASSLSAGRGNTIYF.

This clonotype was seen repeatedly, ten times or more. The chain employs TRBV18 and TRBJ1-1; D unclear. This CDR3 is 12 amino acids long. From germline, CDR1 is KGHSH and CDR2 LQKENI. Trimming took off 2 bases at V and 5 bases at J, with 6 bases between the two ends. The CDR3 sequence is CASSPSWTEAFF. CDR3 in DNA: TGTGCCAGCTCACCATCCTGGACTGAAGCTTTCTTT.

With regard to this clonotype: With a much larger clone just one base away, this may be a read error. The genes are TRBV27 and TRBJ2-2, with D unclear. Germline CDR1 reads MNHEY; CDR2 reads SMNVEV (reference sequence). The CDR3 has 12 amino acids. CDR3 DNA sequence: TGTGCCAGCGGTTTTTACACCGGGGAGCTGTTTTTT. Translation gives CASGFYTGELFF.

This clonotype occurred once. This chain connects TRBV7-3 to TRBJ2-2; D uncertain. V was pared by 6 bases and J by 8 bases, with 13 bases between. Per germline, CDR1 SGHTA and CDR2 FQGTGA. There are 13 residues in the CDR3. The CDR3 here is CASRGLGSGELFF. The DNA of the CDR3 is TGTGCCAGCAGGGGATTAGGGTCTGGGGAGCTGTTTTTT.

This clonotype was counted only a few times. The rearrangement joins TRBV5-6 to TRBJ1-5; D is unresolved. The CDR3 spans 15 residues. Trimming removed 6 bases from V and 5 bases from J, with 18 bases in between. The germline gives CDR1 SGHDT, CDR2 YYEEEE. DNA of the CDR3: TGTGCCAGCACAAAACGGGCCAGTGAACATCAGCCCCAGCATTTT. Residues: CASTKRASEHQPQHF.